One sample yielded the 30 T cell receptor beta chains listed below, sequenced in a study of T cells in Graves' hyperthyroidism and ophthalmopathy. TCR beta CDR3 regions were amplified from RNA. A first-round RT-PCR of the TCR CDR3 used the HTBI primer set. In TCRdb, the multiplex PCR reads were re-called with MiXCR into one record per CDR3 protein. Of around 350,000 distinct CDR3 sequences listed, around 14% are singletons. Specimen: blood. These receptors were collected from a woman in her late teens or twenties with Graves' hyperthyroidism that later progressed to Graves' ophthalmopathy.

This rearrangement joins TRBV28 to TRBJ1-4, with unresolved D. Germline V gene sequence: CDR1 MDHEN, CDR2 SYDVKM. Deletions cut 8 bases from V and 11 bases from J, with 21 bases between. The CDR3 is made up of 14 amino acids. The DNA of the CDR3 is TGTGCCAGCTATTCAAACTCTAAACTAACTAAACTGTTTTTT. It is translated as CASYSNSKLTKLFF.

The chain employs TRBV6-5 and TRBJ2-3; tentative D call: TRBD1 (6 bases). The V end was cut by 2 bases, the J end by 6 bases, with 18 bases between. The length of the CDR3 is 16 residues. Germline CDR1 reads MNHEY; CDR2 reads SVGAGI. The CDR3 nucleotides read TGTGCCAGCAGTTACATATCAGGGGCAAGAAAGGATACGCAGTATTTT. Translation: CASSYISGARKDTQYF.

This clonotype was observed many times. This CDR3 reads CASQGRGDYEQYF. CDR3 sequence (DNA): TGTGCCAGTCAGGGGCGAGGGGACTACGAGCAGTACTTC. The chain couples TRBV18 to TRBJ2-7, with D perhaps TRBD1 (6 bases). Germline V gives CDR1 KGHSH, CDR2 LQKENI. The length of the CDR3 is 13 residues. The V end lost 9 bases, the J end lost 3 bases, and 15 bases lay between the germline ends.

This chain connects TRBV19 to TRBJ2-6; 7 bases fit TRBD1. Germline CDR1 reads LNHDA; CDR2 reads SQIVND (reference sequence). V trimming: 4 bases; J trimming: 2 bases; junction bases outside the gene matches: 8. The CDR3 has 17 residues. CDR3 DNA: TGTGCCAGTAGTACCTTCGACAGGGCAGCTGGGGCCAACGTCCTGACTTTC. This codes for CASSTFDRAAGANVLTF.

The V call is TRBV4-3, the J call TRBJ2-1; D may be TRBD2 (6 bases). Trimming removed 0 bases at V and 4 bases at J, with 13 bases between. This CDR3 is built from 16 residues. CDR1 and CDR2 from the germline V gene are LGHNA and YSLEER. The CDR3 DNA reads as TGCGCCAGCAGCCAAGATTCGGCGGGGTCATACAATGAGCAGTTCTTC. Residues: CASSQDSAGSYNEQFF.

This chain uses TRBV20-1 with TRBJ2-7; the D gene is possibly TRBD1 (6 bases). The germline V and J ends were trimmed by 5 bases and 0 bases, with 14 bases remaining between them. This CDR3 spans 14 amino acids. Per the germline V gene, CDR1 is DFQATT and CDR2 is SNEGSKA (reference sequence). This CDR3 is CSAEGESGSYEQYF. The CDR3 DNA reads TGCAGTGCTGAGGGGGAGTCGGGCTCCTACGAGCAGTACTTC.

This clonotype was observed at least ten times. V usage is TRBV18 and J usage is TRBJ2-1, with 9 bases that match TRBD2. Trimming took 0 bases from V and 3 from J; bases not matched to a gene: 3. Germline CDR1 is KGHSH and CDR2 is LQKENI. The CDR3 has 16 residues. CDR3 sequence (DNA): TGTGCCAGCTCACCACCGGGACTAGCCAACTACAATGAGCAGTTCTTC. Its protein product is CASSPPGLANYNEQFF.

The V gene is TRBV5-1, the J gene TRBJ2-6; D gene unclear. Germline V gene sequence: CDR1 SGHRS, CDR2 YFSETQ. The CDR3 consists of 15 residues. Trimming removed 1 base at V and 2 bases at J, with 7 bases between. The CDR3 reads CASSLIWAGANVLTF. The CDR3 coding sequence is TGCGCCAGCAGCTTGATTTGGGCTGGGGCCAACGTCCTGACTTTC.

This clonotype was seen a handful of times. The rearrangement uses TRBV5-8 and TRBJ1-1; D is ambiguous. The CDR3 contains 13 residues. CDR1 is SGHTS and CDR2 is YDEGEE in the germline V gene. Trimming took 0 bases from V and 5 from J, leaving 8 bases between them. The CDR3: CASSLATGTEAFF. Written as DNA, the CDR3 is TGTGCCAGCAGCTTGGCCACGGGAACTGAAGCTTTCTTT.

This chain uses TRBV11-2 with TRBJ2-2; 7 nucleotides line up with TRBD1. Germline V gene lookup returns CDR1 SGHAT and CDR2 FQNNGV. This CDR3 is 16 amino acids long. J lost 1 base, V lost 1 base, and 3 bases had no gene match. The CDR3 nucleotides read TGTGCCAGCAGCTTAGCCGGACAGGAGAACACCGGGGAGCTGTTTTTT. It encodes CASSLAGQENTGELFF.

This clonotype has ten or more counts. The CDR3 here is CASSSPGQQETQYF. CDR3 nucleotide sequence: TGCGCCAGCAGCTCTCCGGGACAACAAGAGACCCAGTACTTC. This sequence joins TRBV5-1 and TRBJ2-5; a possible D gene is TRBD1 (6 bases). This CDR3 has 14 amino acids. Germline V gene lookup returns CDR1 SGHRS and CDR2 YFSETQ. Trimming shortened V by 3 bases and J by 2 bases, and 11 bases separated the two germline ends.

This clonotype was seen at least ten times. The V and J genes are TRBV2 and TRBJ2-3; D possibly corresponds to TRBD2 (5 bases). Between the trimmed V and J ends, which lost 6 bases and 5 bases, there was a span of 12 bases. Per germline, CDR1 SNHLY and CDR2 FYNNEI. The CDR3 sequence is 13 residues long. The DNA of the CDR3 is TGTGCCAGCAGGCCACGGGGTGGAGATACGCAGTATTTT. Protein sequence: CASRPRGGDTQYF.

The V and J genes are TRBV6-1 and TRBJ2-2; 10 bases agree with TRBD2. The trim removed 7 bases at V and 2 bases at J, leaving 19 bases unmatched. From germline, CDR1 is MNHNS and CDR2 SASEGT. This CDR3 comprises 20 residues. The DNA for the CDR3 is TGTGCCAGCATCCCCTTCATGGGGCTAGCGGGAGCCCCAAACACCGGGGAGCTGTTTTTT. Amino acid sequence: CASIPFMGLAGAPNTGELFF.

This clonotype was recorded many times. V usage is TRBV3-1 and J usage is TRBJ1-1; D is unresolved. The germline V gene encodes CDR1 LGHDT and CDR2 YNNKEL (reference sequence). The CDR3 is 14 residues long. V was trimmed by 2 bases and J by 3 bases, leaving 10 bases between them. CDR3 region: CASSQMATDTEAFF. In DNA form, the CDR3 reads TGTGCCAGCAGCCAAATGGCGACGGACACTGAAGCTTTCTTT.

This clonotype was seen a handful of times. This chain uses TRBV9 with TRBJ1-1; D is unclear. V was shortened by 0 bases and J by 5 bases, with 11 bases between the two germline ends. Germline loops: CDR1 SGDLS, CDR2 YYNGEE. CDR3 length equals 14 residues. Here the CDR3 DNA reads TGTGCCAGCAGCGTAGGGCCAGTGGGGACTGAAGCTTTCTTT. This encodes CASSVGPVGTEAFF.

This clonotype was counted only a few times. This sequence joins TRBV4-1 and TRBJ2-1, with 8 bases aligning to TRBD2. The CDR3 is made up of 15 amino acids. Germline V CDR1 and CDR2: MGHRA, YSYEKL. The junction had 11 bases not matched to a gene; V was cut back by 4 bases and J by 9 bases. CDR3 in amino acids: CASSPGAGRAGEQFF. As DNA, the CDR3 is TGCGCCAGCAGCCCCGGCGCCGGGAGGGCGGGTGAGCAGTTCTTC.

The chain uses TRBV2 and TRBJ1-4; D not resolved. The V end was cut by 0 bases, the J end by 8 bases, with 13 bases between. Germline V gives CDR1 SNHLY, CDR2 FYNNEI. This CDR3 is built from 15 residues. CDR3 bases: TGTGCCAGCAGTGAAGCGCTGAGGCCGGGGGAAAAACTGTTTTTT. Translation: CASSEALRPGEKLFF.

The J gene is TRBJ2-5, the V gene TRBV5-1; D may be TRBD1 (6 bases). Germline V gene lookup returns CDR1 SGHRS and CDR2 YFSETQ. CDR3 length: 15 residues. The V end lost 5 bases, the J end lost 0 bases, and 14 bases lay between the germline ends. The CDR3: CASRDGTSYQETQYF. DNA of the CDR3: TGCGCCAGCAGGGACGGGACATCGTACCAAGAGACCCAGTACTTC.

This clonotype was recorded many times. The V call is TRBV5-1, the J call TRBJ2-7; 9 bases map to TRBD1. This CDR3 is built from 16 residues. V shed 0 bases, J shed 4 bases, and the junction held 8 bases outside the gene matches. Per the germline V gene, CDR1 is SGHRS and CDR2 is YFSETQ. The CDR3 loop is CASSLDGTGFVYEQYF. In DNA, the CDR3 is TGCGCCAGCAGCTTGGACGGGACAGGGTTCGTATACGAGCAGTACTTC.

This clonotype was detected only a few times. This chain connects TRBV18 to TRBJ1-1; D might be TRBD1 (5 bases). The V gene lost 2 bases and the J gene lost 1 base, with 20 bases spanning the gap. Germline CDR1 reads KGHSH; CDR2 reads LQKENI. This CDR3 has 18 amino acids. This chain's CDR3 is CASSPFSFPGFQNTEAFF. The CDR3 DNA reads TGTGCCAGCTCACCATTTAGTTTCCCAGGGTTCCAGAACACTGAAGCTTTCTTT.

This clonotype was counted a few times. The chain recombines TRBV27 with TRBJ2-3; D unclear. Germline values: CDR1 MNHEY, CDR2 SMNVEV (reference sequence). V was pared by 0 bases and J by 1 base, with 8 bases between. This CDR3 has 15 residues. The CDR3 loop reads CASSLSPFRTDTQYF. In DNA form, the CDR3 reads TGTGCCAGCAGTTTATCACCCTTCCGCACAGATACGCAGTATTTT.

This clonotype was found once. The junction shows a germline mismatch at one end, possibly a read error. This chain links TRBV28 with TRBJ2-5; no clear D gene. The CDR3 extends over 12 amino acids. Looked up from germline, CDR1 is MDHEN and CDR2 is SYDVKM. This chain's CDR3 is CASSQASPSMHF. In nucleotides, the CDR3 is TGTGCCAGCAGCCAAGCTTCGCCTAGTATGCACTTC.

This rearrangement joins TRBV9 to TRBJ2-5; D assignment may be TRBD1 or TRBD2 (7 bases each). The V end was cut by 5 bases, the J end by 5 bases, with 16 bases between. This CDR3 has 14 amino acids. Germline values: CDR1 SGDLS, CDR2 YYNGEE. The CDR3 sequence is CASSSGGVLETQYF. The CDR3 nucleotides are TGTGCCAGCAGTTCAGGGGGGGTCTTGGAGACCCAGTACTTC. Full variable domain (missing parts from reference TRBV9 and TRBJ2-5): DSGVTQTPKHLITATGQRVTLRCSPRSGDLSVYWYQQSLDQGLQFLIQYYNGEERAKGNILERFSAQQFPDLHSELNLSSLELGDSALYFCASSSGGVLETQYFGPGTRLLVL.

This clonotype was counted many times. This CDR3 is CSASLVAYEQYF. The CDR3 DNA sequence: TGCAGTGCTAGTCTCGTGGCCTACGAGCAGTACTTC. This chain joins TRBV20-1 and TRBJ2-7; D is unclear. Per germline, CDR1 DFQATT and CDR2 SNEGSKA (reference sequence). The CDR3 covers 12 residues. With 3 bases removed from V and 2 bases from J, the gap between germline ends came to 8 bases.

This clonotype was recorded many times. J is TRBJ2-5 and V is TRBV18; TRBD1 might be the D (5 bases). The CDR3 is 13 residues long. The germline V gene has CDR1 KGHSH and CDR2 LQKENI. The germline V and J ends were trimmed by 2 bases and 1 base, with 5 bases remaining between them. The CDR3 DNA follows: TGTGCCAGCTCACCAGGGGCCCAAGAGACCCAGTACTTC. Amino acids: CASSPGAQETQYF.

The chain recombines TRBV7-6 with TRBJ2-5, with TRBD2 matching 7 bases. The germline CDR1 and CDR2 sequences are SGHVS and FNYEAQ. V dropped 5 bases and J dropped 4; count of bases not matched to a gene: 10. This CDR3 is 15 amino acids long. The CDR3: CASSPAGRVGETQYF. The CDR3, as DNA: TGTGCCAGCAGCCCAGCGGGAAGAGTTGGAGAGACCCAGTACTTC.

The chain has TRBV27 and TRBJ2-7; D remains ambiguous. The CDR3 extends over 14 amino acids. Germline V lookup: CDR1 MNHEY, CDR2 SMNVEV (reference sequence). Trimming took off 3 bases at V and 6 bases at J, with 15 bases between the two ends. The CDR3: CASSFKGGSSEQYF. Here the CDR3 DNA reads TGTGCCAGCAGTTTTAAGGGTGGAAGCTCCGAGCAGTACTTC.

This clonotype was found once. The chain couples TRBV4-2 to TRBJ2-7; tentatively, D is TRBD1 (6 bases). Germline V CDR1 and CDR2: LGHNA, YNFKEQ. The CDR3 runs 15 residues. Trimming shortened V by 0 bases and J by 3 bases, and 12 bases separated the two germline ends. The CDR3 here is CASSQDRGISYEQYF. Written as DNA, the CDR3 is TGTGCCAGCAGCCAAGACAGGGGTATTAGCTACGAGCAGTACTTC.

At least ten counts were recorded for this clonotype. As DNA, the CDR3 is TGTGCCAGCCAACAGGGGTCCATGAACACTGAAGCTTTCTTT. This translates into CASQQGSMNTEAFF. This chain joins TRBV2 and TRBJ1-1; TRBD1 matches at 7 bases. This CDR3 spans 14 amino acids. With 8 bases clipped from V and 0 bases from J, the junction kept 6 bases outside the gene matches. CDR1 and CDR2 (germline): SNHLY, FYNNEI. Complete variable domain (other parts from reference TRBV2 and TRBJ1-1): EPEVTQTPSHQVTQMGQEVILRCVPISNHLYFYWYRQILGQKVEFLVSFYNNEISEKSEIFDDQFSVERPDGSNFTLKIRSTKLEDSAMYFCASQQGSMNTEAFFGQGTRLTVV.

This clonotype came up a few times. A single base separates this from a much larger clone, so it may be a read error. This rearrangement joins TRBV20-1 to TRBJ2-7; TRBD1 might be the D (6 bases). CDR3 length: 13 residues. CDR1 and CDR2 from the germline V gene are DFQATT and SNEGSKA (reference sequence). The V end lost 5 bases, the J end lost 8 bases, and 19 bases lay between the germline ends. The CDR3 sequence: CSAPYRAGDKQYF. DNA for the CDR3: TGCAGTGCTCCTTACAGAGCCGGGGACAAGCAGTACTTC.